In this sample, the clone carrying this TCR beta chain turned up once. In the PCR, 60 Vbeta and 13 Jbeta primers were used. TCRdb's table, derived via immunoSEQ multiplex PCR, lists solely in-frame clones and lacks some. The sample has approximately 130,000 clones, approximately 86% seen once; the top ten hold under 2%. The source of the sample is a study of cytomegalovirus exposure and HLA in healthy donors. Trimming took 2 bases from V and 3 from J; bases not matched to a gene: 0. There are 14 residues in the CDR3. The germline gives CDR1 MNHNY, CDR2 SVGAGI (reference sequence). The origin of this receptor is a boy between 10 and 17 years old in good health and CMV-seronegative. The rearrangement uses TRBV6-6 and TRBJ2-7; the match to TRBD2 covers 11 bases. The sample was PBMCs. CDR3 loop: CASSYGTSGYEQYF. CDR3 nucleotides: TGTGCCAGCAGTTACGGGACTAGCGGCTACGAGCAGTACTTC.